A selection of T cell receptor beta chains follows, all from one sample in a study of blood T cell repertoires in COVID-19. Profiled with immunoSEQ multiplex PCR; TCRdb holds only in-frame clones, not every one. The table records a few hundred thousand clones, nearly 90% of them present only once. The sequenced sample was PBMCs or T cells enriched from blood (not recorded which). These receptors came from a woman between 45 and 60 years old who had been exposed to COVID-19. CDR3s include the opening cysteine and the closing phenylalanine or tryptophan. D genes are given only for firm matches. Clone size, where shown, is once, few, many, or a class for clones that have expanded.

V,D,size,J,DNA,CDR3
TRBV5-3,NA,NA,TRBJ1-5,TGTGCCAGAAGCTACCGGGGAGGACGGAATCAGCCCCAGCATTTT,CARSYRGGRNQPQHF
TRBV28,NA,NA,TRBJ1-3,TGTGCCAGCAGTTTAGGGCAGAGAAACACCATATATTTT,CASSLGQRNTIYF
TRBV15,TRBD1,NA,TRBJ2-7,TGTGCCACCAGCAGAACCGGGACAGGGTCCTACGAGCAGTACTTC,CATSRTGTGSYEQYF
TRBV28,TRBD1,NA,TRBJ2-5,TGTGCCAGCAGACACTTCAGGGGGCGACTGAAGACGCAAGAGACCCAGTACTTC,CASRHFRGRLKTQETQYF
TRBV15,TRBD1,NA,TRBJ1-5,TGTGCCACCAGCAGACTTGGACAGGGGTATAGCAATCAGCCCCAGCATTTT,CATSRLGQGYSNQPQHF
TRBV7-2,TRBD2,NA,TRBJ2-2,TGTGCCAGCAGCTTAGCTAGCGGGCTTTCCGGGGAGCTGTTTTTT,CASSLASGLSGELFF
TRBV15,NA,NA,TRBJ2-7,TGTGCCACCAGCAGAGAGCGAAGCTCCTGGTACGAGCAGTACTTC,CATSRERSSWYEQYF
TRBV24-1,TRBD2,NA,TRBJ2-1,TGTGCCACCGAGAGGACTAGCGGGGGGGCACAGTTCTTC,CATERTSGGAQFF
TRBV11-2,TRBD1,once,TRBJ2-7,TGTGCCAGCGCCCGCGCCGGGACAGCCTACGAGCAGTACTTC,CASARAGTAYEQYF
TRBV10-3,TRBD1,NA,TRBJ2-1,TGTGCCATCAGTGATGGGTCCCTCGGGACAGAAAATTACAATGAGCAGTTCTTC,CAISDGSLGTENYNEQFF
TRBV29-1,TRBD2,NA,TRBJ2-7,TGCAGCGCCAAGACTAGCGGGGGCTACGAGCAGTACTTC,CSAKTSGGYEQYF
TRBV5-6,NA,NA,TRBJ2-7,TGTGCCAGCAGCTCCCGGGTCTCCTACGAGCAGTACTTC,CASSSRVSYEQYF
TRBV5-4,NA,NA,TRBJ1-4,TGTGCCAGCAGCTTGGAACTTAATGAAAAACTGTTTTTT,CASSLELNEKLFF
TRBV7-6,NA,NA,TRBJ2-2,TGTGCCAGCAGCGCCTGGGGACAGAACACCGGGGAGCTGTTTTTT,CASSAWGQNTGELFF
TRBV6-2/TRBV6-3,NA,NA,TRBJ1-2,TGTGCCAGCAGTTACGTGGGGGCGCAGTATAATGGCTACACCTTC,CASSYVGAQYNGYTF
TRBV11-2,TRBD1,NA,TRBJ1-3,TGTGCCAGCAGCTTGACAGGGTCTGGAAACACCATATATTTT,CASSLTGSGNTIYF
TRBV5-4,TRBD1,NA,TRBJ1-1,TGTGCCAGCAGCTTGAGTCCGGACAGGGCGATGAACACTGAAGCTTTCTTT,CASSLSPDRAMNTEAFF
TRBV7-2,TRBD2,NA,TRBJ2-2,TGTGCCAGCAGCACAGTAGGTAGCGGGGCAACCGCGAACACCGGGGAGCTGTTTTTT,CASSTVGSGATANTGELFF
TRBV19,TRBD1,once,TRBJ1-5,TGTGCCAGTAGTCATCAAACTAGGGACAGACATCAGCCCCAGCATTTT,CASSHQTRDRHQPQHF
TRBV13,NA,NA,TRBJ2-5,TGTGCCAGCAGCTTCCAGGAGACCCAGTACTTC,CASSFQETQYF
TRBV28,NA,NA,TRBJ1-2,TGTGCCAGCACCCTTAGGGCAGGGCAGATACGTGGCTACACCTTC,CASTLRAGQIRGYTF
TRBV28,NA,NA,TRBJ2-7,TGTGCCAGCAGTTCGACAGCGTACGAGCAGTACTTC,CASSSTAYEQYF
TRBV10-3,TRBD1,few,TRBJ1-3,TGTGCCATCCCGGGACAGGGGGCTGGAAACACCATATATTTT,CAIPGQGAGNTIYF
TRBV7-8,TRBD2,NA,TRBJ2-5,TGTGCCAGCAGCTCTCTCGGGGGGGGACGAAAGACCCAGTACTTC,CASSSLGGGRKTQYF